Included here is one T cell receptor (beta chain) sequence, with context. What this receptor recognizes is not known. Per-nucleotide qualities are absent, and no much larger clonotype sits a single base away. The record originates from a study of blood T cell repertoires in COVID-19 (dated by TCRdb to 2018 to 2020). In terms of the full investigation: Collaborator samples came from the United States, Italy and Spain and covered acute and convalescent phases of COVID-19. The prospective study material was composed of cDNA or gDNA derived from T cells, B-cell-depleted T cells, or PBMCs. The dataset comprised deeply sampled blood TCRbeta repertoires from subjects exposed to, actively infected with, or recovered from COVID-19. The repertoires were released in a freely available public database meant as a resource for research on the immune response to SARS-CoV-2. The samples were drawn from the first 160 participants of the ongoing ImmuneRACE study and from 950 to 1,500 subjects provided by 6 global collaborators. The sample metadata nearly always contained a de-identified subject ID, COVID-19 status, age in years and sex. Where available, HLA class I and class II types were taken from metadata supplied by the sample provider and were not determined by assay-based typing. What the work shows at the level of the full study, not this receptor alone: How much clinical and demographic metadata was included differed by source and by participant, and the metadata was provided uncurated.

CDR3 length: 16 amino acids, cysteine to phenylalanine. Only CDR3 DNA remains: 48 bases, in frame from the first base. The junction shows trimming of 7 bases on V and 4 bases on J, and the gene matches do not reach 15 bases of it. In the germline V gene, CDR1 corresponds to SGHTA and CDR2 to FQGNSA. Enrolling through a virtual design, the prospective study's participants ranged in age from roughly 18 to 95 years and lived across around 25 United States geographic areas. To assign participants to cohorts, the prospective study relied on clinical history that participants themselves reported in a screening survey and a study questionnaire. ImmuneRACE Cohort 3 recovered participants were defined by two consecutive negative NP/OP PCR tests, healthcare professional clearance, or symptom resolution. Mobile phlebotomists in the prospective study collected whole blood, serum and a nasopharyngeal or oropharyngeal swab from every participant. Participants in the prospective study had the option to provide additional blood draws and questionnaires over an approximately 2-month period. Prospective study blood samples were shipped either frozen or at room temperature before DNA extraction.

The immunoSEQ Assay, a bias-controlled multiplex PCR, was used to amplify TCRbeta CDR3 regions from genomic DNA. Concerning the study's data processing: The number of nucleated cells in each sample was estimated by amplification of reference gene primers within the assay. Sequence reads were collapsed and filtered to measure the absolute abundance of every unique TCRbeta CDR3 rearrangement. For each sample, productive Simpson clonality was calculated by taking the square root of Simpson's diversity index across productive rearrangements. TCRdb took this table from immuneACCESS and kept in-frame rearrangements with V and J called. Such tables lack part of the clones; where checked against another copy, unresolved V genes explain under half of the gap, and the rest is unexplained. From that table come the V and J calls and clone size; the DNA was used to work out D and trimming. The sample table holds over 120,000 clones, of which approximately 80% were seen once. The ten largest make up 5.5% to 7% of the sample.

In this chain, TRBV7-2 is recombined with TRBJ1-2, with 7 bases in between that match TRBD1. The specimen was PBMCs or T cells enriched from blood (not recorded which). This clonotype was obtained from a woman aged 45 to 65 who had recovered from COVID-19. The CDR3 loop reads CASTKFRDSIIYGYTF. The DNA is TGTGCCAGCACCAAATTCCGGGACAGTATCATCTATGGCTACACCTTC.